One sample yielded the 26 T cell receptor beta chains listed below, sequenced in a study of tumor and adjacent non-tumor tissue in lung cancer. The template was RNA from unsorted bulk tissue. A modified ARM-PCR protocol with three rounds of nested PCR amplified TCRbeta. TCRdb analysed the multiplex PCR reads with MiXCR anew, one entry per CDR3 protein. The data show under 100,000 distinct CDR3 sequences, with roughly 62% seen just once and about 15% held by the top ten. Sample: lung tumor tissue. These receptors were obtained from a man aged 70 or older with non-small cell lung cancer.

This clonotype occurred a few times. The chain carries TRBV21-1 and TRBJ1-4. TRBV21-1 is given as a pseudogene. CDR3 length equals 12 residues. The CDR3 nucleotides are TGTGCCAGCAGCAAAGCGACCCCAAAACTGTTTTTT. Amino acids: CASSKATPKLFF.

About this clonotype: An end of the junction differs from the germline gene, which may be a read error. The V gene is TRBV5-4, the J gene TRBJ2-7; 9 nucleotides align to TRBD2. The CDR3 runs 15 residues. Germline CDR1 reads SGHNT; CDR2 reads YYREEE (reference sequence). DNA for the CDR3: TGTGCCAGCCGCTTGTTGGCTAGCGGGGACTACGAGCAGTATTTC. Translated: CASRLLASGDYEQYF. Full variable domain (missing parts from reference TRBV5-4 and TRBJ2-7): ETGVTQSPTHLIKTRGQQVTLRCSSQSGHNTVSWYQQALGQGPQFIFQYYREEENGRGNFPPRFSGLQFPNYSSELNVNALELDDSALYLCASRLLASGDYEQYFGPGTRLTVT.

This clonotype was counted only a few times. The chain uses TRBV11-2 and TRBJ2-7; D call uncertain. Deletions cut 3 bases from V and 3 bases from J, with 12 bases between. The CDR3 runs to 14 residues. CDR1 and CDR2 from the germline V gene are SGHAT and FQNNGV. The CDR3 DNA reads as TGTGCCAGCAGCTTGAGAGATAGAAACTACGAGCAGTACTTC. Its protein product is CASSLRDRNYEQYF.

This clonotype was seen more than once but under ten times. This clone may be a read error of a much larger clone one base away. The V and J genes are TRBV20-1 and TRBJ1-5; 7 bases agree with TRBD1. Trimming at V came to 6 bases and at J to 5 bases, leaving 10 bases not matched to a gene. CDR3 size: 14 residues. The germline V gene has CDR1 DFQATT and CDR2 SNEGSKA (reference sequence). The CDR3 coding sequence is TGCAGTGCGATTAAGGGGGCGCAGGATCAGCCCCAGCATTTT. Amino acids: CSAIKGAQDQPQHF.

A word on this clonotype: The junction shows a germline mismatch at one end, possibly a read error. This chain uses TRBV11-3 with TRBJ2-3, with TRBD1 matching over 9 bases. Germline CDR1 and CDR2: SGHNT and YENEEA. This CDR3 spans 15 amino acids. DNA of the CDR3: TGCGCCAACACCTTTGGGACAGGGAGCACAGATACGCAGTATTTT. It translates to CANTFGTGSTDTQYF.

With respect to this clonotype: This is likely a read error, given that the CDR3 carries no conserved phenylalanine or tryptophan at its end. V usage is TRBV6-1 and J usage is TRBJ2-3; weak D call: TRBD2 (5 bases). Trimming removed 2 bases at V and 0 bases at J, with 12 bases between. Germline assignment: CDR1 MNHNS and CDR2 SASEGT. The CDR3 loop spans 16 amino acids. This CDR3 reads CASSEPLDASTDTQYL. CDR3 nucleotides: TGTGCCAGCAGTGAACCACTAGATGCTAGCACAGATACGCAGTATCTT.

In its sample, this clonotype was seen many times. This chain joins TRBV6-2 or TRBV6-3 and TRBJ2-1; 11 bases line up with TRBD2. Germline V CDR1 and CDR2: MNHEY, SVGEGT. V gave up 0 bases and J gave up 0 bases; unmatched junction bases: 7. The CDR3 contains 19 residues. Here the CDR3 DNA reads TGTGCCAGCAGTTACTCACTAGCGGGAGTCCGCGGCTCCTACAATGAGCAGTTCTTC. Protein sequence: CASSYSLAGVRGSYNEQFF.

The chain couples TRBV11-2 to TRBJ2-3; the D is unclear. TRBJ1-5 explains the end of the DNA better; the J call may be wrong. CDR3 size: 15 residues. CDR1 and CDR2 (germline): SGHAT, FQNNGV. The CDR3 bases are TGTGCCAGCAGCTTAGATCGGAATAGCGGGGATACGCAGCATTTT. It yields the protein CASSLDRNSGDTQHF.

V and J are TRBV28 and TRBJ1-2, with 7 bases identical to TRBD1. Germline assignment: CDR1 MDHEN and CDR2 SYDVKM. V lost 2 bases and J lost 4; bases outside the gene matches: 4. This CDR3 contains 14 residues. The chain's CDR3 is CASSLPGGGYGYTF. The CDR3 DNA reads TGTGCCAGCAGTTTACCAGGGGGAGGCTATGGCTACACCTTC.

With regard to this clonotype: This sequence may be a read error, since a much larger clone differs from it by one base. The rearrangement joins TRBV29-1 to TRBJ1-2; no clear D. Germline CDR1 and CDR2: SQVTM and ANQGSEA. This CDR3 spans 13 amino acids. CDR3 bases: TGCAGCGTTCACCTAAGGGCGAACTATGGCTACGCCTTC. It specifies CSVHLRANYGYAF.

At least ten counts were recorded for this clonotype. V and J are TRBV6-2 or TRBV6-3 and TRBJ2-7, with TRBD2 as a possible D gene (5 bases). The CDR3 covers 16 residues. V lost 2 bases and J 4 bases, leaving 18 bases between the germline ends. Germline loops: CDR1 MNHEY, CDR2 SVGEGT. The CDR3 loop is CASSYPLGSSEYEQYF. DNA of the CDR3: TGTGCCAGCAGTTACCCTTTGGGAAGTAGCGAATACGAGCAGTACTTC.

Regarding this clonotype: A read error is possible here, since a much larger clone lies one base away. In DNA form, the CDR3 reads TGTGCCAGCAGCCCACAGGGAAACATTCACTACTTC. Protein product: CASSPQGNIHYF. The rearrangement uses TRBV7-9 and TRBJ2-4; D possibly corresponds to TRBD1 (6 bases). This CDR3 has 12 residues. The germline CDR1 and CDR2 sequences are SEHNR and FQNEAQ (reference sequence).

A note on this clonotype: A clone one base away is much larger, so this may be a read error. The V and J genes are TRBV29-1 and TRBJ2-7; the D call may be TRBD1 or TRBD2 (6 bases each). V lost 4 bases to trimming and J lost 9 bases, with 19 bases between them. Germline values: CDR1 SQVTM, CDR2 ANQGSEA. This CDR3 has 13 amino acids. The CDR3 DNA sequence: TGCAGCGTTGGGAGGGAACAGGGACCTGGGCAGTACTTC. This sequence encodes CSVGREQGPGQYF.

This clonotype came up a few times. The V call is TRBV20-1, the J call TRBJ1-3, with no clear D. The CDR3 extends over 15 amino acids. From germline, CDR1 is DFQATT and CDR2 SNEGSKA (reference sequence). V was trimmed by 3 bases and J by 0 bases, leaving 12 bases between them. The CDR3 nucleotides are TGCAGTGCTAGGGAGGTGACCCTCTCTGGAAACACCATATATTTT. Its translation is CSAREVTLSGNTIYF.

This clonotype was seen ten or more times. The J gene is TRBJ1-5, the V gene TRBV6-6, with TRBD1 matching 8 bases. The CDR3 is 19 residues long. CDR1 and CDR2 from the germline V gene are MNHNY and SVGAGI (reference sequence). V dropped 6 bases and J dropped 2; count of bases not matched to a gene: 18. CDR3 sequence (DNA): TGTGCCAGCAGCCTTACCGTGATTACGACAGGGGACGGCAATCAGCCCCAGCATTTT. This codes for CASSLTVITTGDGNQPQHF.

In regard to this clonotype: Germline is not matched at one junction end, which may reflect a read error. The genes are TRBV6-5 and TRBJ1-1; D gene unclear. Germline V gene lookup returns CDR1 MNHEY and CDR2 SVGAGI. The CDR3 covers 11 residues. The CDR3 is CTSEDGTEAFF. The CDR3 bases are TGTACCAGCGAGGATGGCACTGAAGCTTTCTTT.

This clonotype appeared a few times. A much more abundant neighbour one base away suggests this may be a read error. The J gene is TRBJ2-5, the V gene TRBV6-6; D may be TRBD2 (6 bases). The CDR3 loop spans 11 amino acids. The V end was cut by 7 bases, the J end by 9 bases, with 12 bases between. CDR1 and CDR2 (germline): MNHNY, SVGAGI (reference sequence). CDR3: CASMPGEAQYF. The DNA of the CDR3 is TGTGCCAGCATGCCCGGGGAGGCCCAGTACTTC.

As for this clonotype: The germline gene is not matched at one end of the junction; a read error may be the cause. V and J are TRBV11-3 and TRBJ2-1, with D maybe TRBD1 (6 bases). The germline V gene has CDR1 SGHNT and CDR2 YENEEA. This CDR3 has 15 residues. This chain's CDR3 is CASSPRQEKDNEQFF. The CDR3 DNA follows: TGTGCTAGCAGCCCAAGACAGGAGAAGGACAATGAGCAGTTCTTC.

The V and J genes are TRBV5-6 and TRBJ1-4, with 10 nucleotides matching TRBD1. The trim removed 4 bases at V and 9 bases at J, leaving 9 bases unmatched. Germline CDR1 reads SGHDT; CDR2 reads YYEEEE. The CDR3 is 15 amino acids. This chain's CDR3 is CASSPIRQGAKKLFF. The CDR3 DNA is TGTGCCAGCAGCCCGATCCGACAGGGGGCGAAAAAACTGTTTTTT.

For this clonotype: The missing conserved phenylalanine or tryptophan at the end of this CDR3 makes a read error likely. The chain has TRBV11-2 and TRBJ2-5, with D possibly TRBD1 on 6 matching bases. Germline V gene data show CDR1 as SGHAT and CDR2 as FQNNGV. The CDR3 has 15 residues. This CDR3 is CASSWTKTGRETQYL. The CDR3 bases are TGTGCCAGCAGCTGGACCAAGACAGGCCGAGAGACTCAGTACTTA.

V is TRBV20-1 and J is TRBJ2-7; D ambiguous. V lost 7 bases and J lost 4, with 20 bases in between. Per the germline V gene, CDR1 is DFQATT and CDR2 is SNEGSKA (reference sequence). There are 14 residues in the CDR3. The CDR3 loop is CSVRLGWKGYEQYF. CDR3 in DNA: TGCAGTGTAAGATTAGGGTGGAAAGGTTACGAGCAGTACTTC.

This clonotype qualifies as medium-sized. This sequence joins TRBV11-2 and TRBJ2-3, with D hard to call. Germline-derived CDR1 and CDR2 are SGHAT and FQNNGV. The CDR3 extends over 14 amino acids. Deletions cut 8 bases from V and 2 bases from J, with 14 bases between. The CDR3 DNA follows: TGTGCCAGCCTTCGTGGCGGTTTCACAGATACGCAGTATTTT. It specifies CASLRGGFTDTQYF. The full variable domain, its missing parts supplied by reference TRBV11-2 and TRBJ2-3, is EAGVAQSPRYKIIEKRQSVAFWCNPISGHATLYWYQQILGQGPKLLIQFQNNGVVDDSQLPKDRFSAERLKGVDSTLKIQPAKLEDSAVYLCASLRGGFTDTQYFGPGTRLTVL.

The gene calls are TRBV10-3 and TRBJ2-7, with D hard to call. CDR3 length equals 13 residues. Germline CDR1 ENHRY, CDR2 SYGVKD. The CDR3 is CAISERDPYEQYV. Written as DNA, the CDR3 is TGTGCCATCAGTGAAAGGGATCCCTACGAACAGTACGTC.

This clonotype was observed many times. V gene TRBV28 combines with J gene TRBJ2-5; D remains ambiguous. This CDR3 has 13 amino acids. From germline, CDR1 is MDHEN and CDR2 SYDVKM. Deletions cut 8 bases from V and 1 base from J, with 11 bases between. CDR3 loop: CASRPFAQETQYF. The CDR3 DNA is TGTGCCAGCCGCCCCTTCGCCCAAGAGACCCAGTACTTC.

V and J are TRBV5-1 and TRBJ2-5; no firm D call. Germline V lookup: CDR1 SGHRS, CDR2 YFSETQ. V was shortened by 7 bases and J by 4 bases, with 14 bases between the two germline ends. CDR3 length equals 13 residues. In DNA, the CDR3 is TGCGCCAGCTCCGAAGGTACCAGAGAGACCCAGTACTTC. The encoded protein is CASSEGTRETQYF.

In DNA, the CDR3 is TGTGCCAGCAGCTTGGCCGCCCAGCCGGGCTCCTATGACGAGCAGTACTTC. This codes for CASSLAAQPGSYDEQYF. The J gene is TRBJ2-7, the V gene TRBV5-5; D is uncertain. The CDR3 runs 17 residues. Trimming stripped 0 bases from V and 5 bases from J, with 21 bases between. CDR1 and CDR2 from the germline V gene are SGHKS and YYEKEE (reference sequence).